This T cell receptor (beta chain) comes out of a study of response to subunit inactivated influenza vaccine. General study points: T cells newly recruited by each seasonal influenza vaccination are few, the authors suggested.

Deletions cut 2 bases from V and 5 bases from J, with 13 bases between. This CDR3 contains 15 residues. CDR1 and CDR2 (germline): SGHTA, FQGNSA. A remark on this clonotype: Its antigen remains unknown.

TCRdb reprocessed the RT-PCR reads with MiXCR, giving one entry per CDR3 protein. The sample records more than 450,000 distinct CDR3 sequences, 10% to 15% being singletons. The source material was PBMCs from blood, sampled on the day of vaccination. The receptor comes from a man aged 50 or older who received an inactivated influenza vaccine. The gene calls are TRBV7-2 and TRBJ1-5; D is possibly TRBD1 (6 bases). CDR3 DNA: TGTGCCAGCAGCTTAAATAGGGGGGGGCATCAGCCCCAGCATTTT. This gives the protein CASSLNRGGHQPQHF.